This is a list of T cell receptor beta chains from one sample in a study of shared clonotypes between healthy human individuals. Method: immunoSEQ multiplex PCR; TCRdb's copy keeps in-frame clones and lacks some. The sample carries millions of clones, roughly 91% recorded once. The sequenced sample consisted of naive CD8+ T cells from PBMCs. These receptors were obtained from a man between 18 and 29 years old in good health. Some clones in this sample may be carry-over from other donors' samples. CDR3s include the opening cysteine and the closing phenylalanine or tryptophan. The order of the fields is D gene, clone size, V gene, J gene, CDR3 protein, CDR3 DNA. D genes are given only for firm matches. Clone size appears in some rows only: once, few, many, or a class for an expanded clone.

D: .; size: .; V: TRBV5-6; J: TRBJ2-7; CDR3: CASSLWGDEQYF; DNA: TGTGCCAGCAGCTTATGGGGAGACGAGCAGTACTTC
D: TRBD1; size: .; V: TRBV28; J: TRBJ2-7; CDR3: CASSWAGGSYEQYF; DNA: TGTGCCAGCAGTTGGGCAGGGGGATCCTACGAGCAGTACTTC
D: .; size: .; V: TRBV5-1; J: TRBJ2-2; CDR3: CASANTGELFF; DNA: TGCGCCAGTGCTAACACCGGGGAGCTGTTTTTT
D: TRBD1; size: .; V: TRBV19; J: TRBJ1-3; CDR3: CASSIGTDSGNTIYF; DNA: TGTGCCAGTAGTATTGGGACAGACTCTGGAAACACCATATATTTT
D: .; size: few; V: TRBV25-1; J: TRBJ1-1; CDR3: CASSGNTHTEAFF; DNA: TGTGCCAGCAGTGGGAACACCCACACTGAAGCTTTCTTT
D: TRBD1; size: .; V: TRBV7-8; J: TRBJ2-3; CDR3: CASSPRRDRVGTDTQYF; DNA: TGTGCCAGCAGCCCACGAAGGGACAGGGTGGGCACAGATACGCAGTATTTT
D: .; size: .; V: TRBV4-2; J: TRBJ2-1; CDR3: CASSQGGPLAAAYNEQFF; DNA: TGTGCCAGCAGCCAAGGGGGGCCCCTAGCGGCGGCCTACAATGAGCAGTTCTTC
D: TRBD2; size: .; V: TRBV29-1; J: TRBJ2-7; CDR3: CSVVGGRGYEQYF; DNA: TGCAGCGTTGTCGGCGGGAGAGGGTACGAGCAGTACTTC
D: .; size: .; V: TRBV15; J: TRBJ2-7; CDR3: CATSRETRNSYEQYF; DNA: TGTGCCACCAGCAGAGAAACTAGAAACTCCTACGAGCAGTACTTC
D: .; size: .; V: TRBV27; J: TRBJ2-7; CDR3: CASSWARGTYEQYF; DNA: TGTGCCAGCAGTTGGGCGCGAGGGACCTACGAGCAGTACTTC
D: TRBD2; size: once; V: TRBV5-6; J: TRBJ2-2; CDR3: CASSSGLAGVWAGELFF; DNA: TGTGCCAGCAGCTCGGGACTAGCGGGAGTATGGGCCGGGGAGCTGTTTTTT
D: .; size: once; V: TRBV19; J: TRBJ2-7; CDR3: CASSVAGDYEQYF; DNA: TGTGCCAGTAGTGTTGCAGGGGACTACGAGCAGTACTTC
D: TRBD1; size: .; V: TRBV18; J: TRBJ2-1; CDR3: CASSPTGFPYNEQFF; DNA: TGTGCCAGCTCACCGACAGGGTTTCCCTACAATGAGCAGTTCTTC
D: .; size: .; V: TRBV4-1; J: TRBJ2-7; CDR3: CASSQDGAGAQYEQYF; DNA: TGCGCCAGCAGCCAAGATGGTGCGGGGGCTCAATACGAGCAGTACTTC
D: TRBD2; size: .; V: TRBV29-1; J: TRBJ2-7; CDR3: CSVELGTSASYEQYF; DNA: TGCAGCGTTGAATTAGGGACTAGCGCCTCCTACGAGCAGTACTTC
D: .; size: .; V: TRBV19; J: TRBJ1-5; CDR3: CASSIIQNQPQHF; DNA: TGTGCCAGTAGTATCATCCAGAATCAGCCCCAGCATTTT
D: .; size: .; V: TRBV11-2; J: TRBJ2-7; CDR3: CASSLDLGFEGYF; DNA: TGTGCCAGCAGCTTAGATTTAGGGTTTGAGGGCTACTTC
D: TRBD1; size: .; V: TRBV11-1; J: TRBJ2-3; CDR3: CASSPNVRTGATDTQYF; DNA: TGTGCCAGCAGCCCGAACGTGAGGACAGGGGCCACAGATACGCAGTATTTT
D: .; size: once; V: TRBV29-1; J: TRBJ2-1; CDR3: CSVTWGHSSYNEQFF; DNA: TGCAGCGTGACATGGGGCCACAGCTCCTACAATGAGCAGTTCTTC
D: TRBD1; size: .; V: TRBV27; J: TRBJ2-7; CDR3: CASSARQGQTYEQYF; DNA: TGTGCCAGCAGTGCTCGACAGGGCCAAACCTACGAGCAGTACTTC
D: .; size: .; V: TRBV4-3; J: TRBJ2-1; CDR3: CASSQVTYSEEGVEQFF; DNA: TGCGCCAGCAGCCAAGTAACCTATAGCGAAGAAGGTGTTGAGCAGTTCTTC
D: .; size: .; V: TRBV27; J: TRBJ2-7; CDR3: CASSLRGTLAYEQYF; DNA: TGTGCCAGCAGTTTAAGGGGGACCCTCGCCTACGAGCAGTACTTC
D: .; size: .; V: TRBV20-1; J: TRBJ2-7; CDR3: CSTLQGNEQYF; DNA: TGCAGCACCCTGCAGGGCAACGAGCAGTACTTC
D: .; size: .; V: TRBV6-5; J: TRBJ1-1; CDR3: CASSYREGNTEAFF; DNA: TGTGCCAGCAGTTACAGGGAAGGAAACACTGAAGCTTTCTTT
D: .; size: .; V: TRBV9; J: TRBJ2-1; CDR3: CASSVGILASDEQFF; DNA: TGTGCCAGCAGCGTAGGCATTCTAGCGAGCGATGAGCAGTTCTTC
D: TRBD2; size: once; V: TRBV9; J: TRBJ2-3; CDR3: CASSVGLALGDTQYF; DNA: TGTGCCAGCAGCGTCGGACTAGCGCTTGGAGATACGCAGTATTTT
D: .; size: once; V: TRBV2; J: TRBJ2-7; CDR3: CASSGGAGLSYEQYF; DNA: TGTGCCAGCAGTGGGGGGGCGGGCCTATCCTACGAGCAGTACTTC
D: .; size: .; V: TRBV29-1; J: TRBJ2-2; CDR3: CSVGGRRTNTGELFF; DNA: TGCAGCGTGGGGGGGCGGAGGACGAACACCGGGGAGCTGTTTTTT
D: .; size: .; V: TRBV9; J: TRBJ2-2; CDR3: CASSVAPGLAAGELFF; DNA: TGTGCCAGCAGCGTAGCCCCGGGGCTAGCAGCCGGGGAGCTGTTTTTT
D: .; size: .; V: TRBV7-2; J: TRBJ1-5; CDR3: CASSFISNQPQHF; DNA: TGTGCCAGCAGCTTCATTAGCAATCAGCCCCAGCATTTT
D: .; size: .; V: TRBV11-2; J: TRBJ2-3; CDR3: CASSAGRLSTDTQYF; DNA: TGTGCCAGCAGCGCCGGGCGCCTTAGCACAGATACGCAGTATTTT
D: .; size: once; V: TRBV11-2; J: TRBJ2-1; CDR3: CASSPIASSYNEQFF; DNA: TGTGCCAGCAGCCCTATAGCGAGCTCCTACAATGAGCAGTTCTTC
D: .; size: .; V: TRBV19; J: TRBJ2-2; CDR3: CASNSETGELFF; DNA: TGTGCCAGTAACTCGGAGACCGGGGAGCTGTTTTTT
D: .; size: .; V: TRBV19; J: TRBJ1-5; CDR3: CASSIEPPGGNQPQHF; DNA: TGTGCCAGTAGTATAGAACCCCCCGGAGGAAATCAGCCCCAGCATTTT
D: .; size: .; V: TRBV29-1; J: TRBJ1-4; CDR3: CSVGLRGATNEKLFF; DNA: TGCAGCGTTGGCCTCCGCGGAGCAACTAATGAAAAACTGTTTTTT
D: TRBD2; size: .; V: TRBV29-1; J: TRBJ2-7; CDR3: CSVPGLATYEQYF; DNA: TGCAGCGTCCCGGGACTAGCGACCTACGAGCAGTACTTC
D: TRBD1; size: .; V: TRBV9; J: TRBJ2-7; CDR3: CASSVGQGSWEQYF; DNA: TGTGCCAGCAGCGTAGGACAGGGTTCATGGGAGCAGTACTTC
D: TRBD1; size: .; V: TRBV27; J: TRBJ1-1; CDR3: CASSGQGATEAFF; DNA: TGTGCCAGCAGTGGACAGGGGGCCACTGAAGCTTTCTTT
D: TRBD2; size: once; V: TRBV19; J: TRBJ2-7; CDR3: CASSISASGGYEQYF; DNA: TGTGCCAGTAGTATTTCTGCTAGCGGGGGCTACGAGCAGTACTTC
D: .; size: once; V: TRBV27; J: TRBJ2-7; CDR3: CASGLVGVEQYF; DNA: TGTGCCAGCGGATTAGTAGGGGTCGAGCAGTACTTC
D: .; size: .; V: TRBV28; J: TRBJ2-3; CDR3: CASSATSANTDTQYF; DNA: TGTGCCAGCAGTGCGACTAGTGCGAACACAGATACGCAGTATTTT
D: .; size: .; V: TRBV7-9; J: TRBJ2-7; CDR3: CASSLAGQGTYEQYF; DNA: TGTGCCAGCAGCTTAGCGGGGCAGGGAACCTACGAGCAGTACTTC